Following are 25 T cell receptor beta chains from one sample sequenced in a study of blood T cells in healthy people across ages. The use of a sample-barcoded 5' primer and a J-beta primer mix characterized a second PCR of roughly 6 to 11 cycles. TCRdb passed the 5' RACE reads through MiXCR, listing each CDR3 protein once. This repertoire shows 450,000 to 600,000 distinct CDR3 sequences, about 28% found once; its top ten account for approximately 3.3%. These data were also reused for a study on T cells of mothers and their children.

Material: blood. The receptor source for this set is a boy under 10 years old in good health.

This chain connects TRBV9 to TRBJ2-5, with a possible D match to TRBD2 (7 bases). Germline CDR1 is SGDLS and CDR2 is YYNGEE. The V gene lost 4 bases and the J gene lost 1 base, with 20 bases spanning the gap. This CDR3 has 17 residues. CDR3 sequence (DNA): TGTGCCAGCAGCTCAGAAGTAAGGGGGGGAATCCAAGAGACCCAGTACTTC. This encodes CASSSEVRGGIQETQYF.

This clonotype has a handful of counts. The V call is TRBV10-1, the J call TRBJ2-2, with D possibly being TRBD1 (5 bases). Germline V gives CDR1 WNHNN, CDR2 SYGVQD (reference sequence). CDR3 length: 14 amino acids. The V end was cut by 2 bases, the J end by 3 bases, with 7 bases between. The DNA for the CDR3 is TGCGCCAGCAGTGAGGACAGATACACCGGGGAGCTGTTTTTT. Translation gives CASSEDRYTGELFF.

The chain carries TRBV27 and TRBJ1-1, with TRBD1 as a possible D gene (5 bases). V lost 4 bases and J lost 3, with 12 bases in between. CDR3 length: 14 amino acids. CDR1 is MNHEY and CDR2 is SMNVEV in the germline V gene (reference sequence). CDR3 region: CASSSRGPYTEAFF. The CDR3 nucleotides are TGTGCCAGCAGTTCAAGGGGCCCATACACTGAAGCTTTCTTT.

The rearrangement uses TRBV20-1 and TRBJ2-5, with 9 bases that match TRBD2. The DNA end lines up better with TRBJ2-1; the J call may be wrong. The CDR3 contains 15 residues. Germline loops: CDR1 DFQATT, CDR2 SNEGSKA (reference sequence). This chain's CDR3 is CSAREGGGGAGEQFF. In nucleotides, the CDR3 is TGCAGTGCTAGAGAAGGAGGCGGGGGGGCTGGTGAGCAGTTCTTC.

This clonotype came up a few times. This chain joins TRBV12-3 or TRBV12-4 and TRBJ2-6; 10 bases map to TRBD2. The CDR3 has 17 residues. V lost 3 bases, J lost 3 bases, and 5 bases stayed unmatched. Here the CDR3 DNA reads TGTGCCAGCAGTTTTCTAGCGGGAGCGGTTGGGGCCAACGTCCTGACTTTC. It is translated as CASSFLAGAVGANVLTF.

A few counts support this clonotype. The DNA is omitted, as the CDR3 cannot be located on it reliably, and the CDR3 follows TCRdb's listing. J is TRBJ2-7 and V is TRBV7-5; the table's D call of TRBD2 was not tested on the DNA. TRBV7-5 is labeled a pseudogene. The CDR3 sequence runs 15 residues, both termini included. CDR3 loop: CISVPEARANYEQYF.

The rearrangement joins TRBV20-1 to TRBJ2-7; D uncertain. Trimming took off 5 bases at V and 6 bases at J, with 20 bases between the two ends. The length of the CDR3 is 14 residues. Germline values: CDR1 DFQATT, CDR2 SNEGSKA (reference sequence). The CDR3 loop reads CSASRPNGGREQYF. The CDR3 nucleotides read TGCAGTGCTTCCAGACCCAACGGCGGCCGCGAGCAGTACTTC.

The chain carries TRBV3-1 and TRBJ2-3, with 8 nucleotides matching TRBD2. The CDR3 is made up of 15 amino acids. V shed 1 base and J 5 bases; nucleotides not matched to a gene: 5. Germline CDR1 is LGHDT and CDR2 is YNNKEL (reference sequence). CDR3 sequence reads: CASSQGTGRGDTQYF. The CDR3 coding sequence is TGTGCCAGCAGCCAAGGGACCGGGAGGGGAGATACGCAGTATTTT.

This clonotype showed up just a few times. The rearrangement links TRBV7-9 to TRBJ2-2; 11 nucleotides align to TRBD2. This CDR3 spans 16 amino acids. V was clipped by 5 bases and J by 5 bases; unmatched bases: 7. The germline V gene has CDR1 SEHNR and CDR2 FQNEAQ (reference sequence). CDR3 sequence (DNA): TGTGCCAGCAGCCGTACTAGCGGGAGAAATACCGGGGAGCTGTTTTTT. It encodes CASSRTSGRNTGELFF.

This clonotype was counted only a few times. The chain carries TRBV5-4 and TRBJ1-2; D gene uncertain. V was trimmed by 1 base and J by 11 bases, leaving 12 bases between them. There are 12 residues in the CDR3. Germline loops: CDR1 SGHNT, CDR2 YYREEE (reference sequence). CDR3: CASSLLGPEYTF. CDR3 sequence (DNA): TGTGCCAGCAGCTTGTTAGGCCCCGAATACACCTTC.

With regard to this clonotype: A much larger clone is a single base away; this may be a read error. This chain links TRBV6-4 with TRBJ1-1, with no clear D. CDR1 MRHNA and CDR2 SNTAGT come from the germline V gene. The CDR3 is 12 amino acids. DNA of the CDR3: TGTGCCGGCAGTGACCAGAACACTGAAGCTTTCTTT. It specifies CAGSDQNTEAFF.

This clonotype was detected a few times. The V and J genes are TRBV6-5 and TRBJ2-5; 8 nucleotides agree with TRBD2. The CDR3 covers 14 residues. The germline gives CDR1 MNHEY, CDR2 SVGAGI. J was trimmed by 5 bases and V by 2 bases; bases with no gene match: 4. CDR3 residues: CASSYTGGLETQYF. CDR3 DNA: TGTGCCAGCAGTTACACGGGAGGGTTGGAGACCCAGTACTTC.

V gene TRBV18 combines with J gene TRBJ2-6, with D possibly TRBD1 on 6 matching bases. V shed 8 bases and J shed 2 bases, with 28 bases lying between them. The CDR3 is made up of 20 amino acids. Germline CDR1 KGHSH, CDR2 LQKENI. The CDR3 DNA is TGTGCCAGCCCACGATCACCGTTCACAGGGCGAAAAACTGGGGCCAACGTCCTGACTTTC. Translated, it gives CASPRSPFTGRKTGANVLTF.

The chain combines TRBV11-1 with TRBJ2-1, with 8 bases lining up with TRBD1. CDR1 is SGHAT, CDR2 FQDESV, per germline (reference sequence). The V gene end was trimmed by 4 bases and the J gene end by 2 bases; junction bases not matched to a gene: 4. There are 15 residues in the CDR3. The CDR3 here is CASSSDRAPYNEQFF. In DNA form, the CDR3 reads TGTGCCAGCAGCTCGGACAGGGCCCCCTACAATGAGCAGTTCTTC.

The chain carries TRBV7-2 and TRBJ2-1; D perhaps matches TRBD1 (7 bases). The CDR3 has 15 amino acids. The germline gives CDR1 SGHTA, CDR2 FQGNSA. V lost 2 bases to trimming and J lost 9 bases, with 17 bases between them. The DNA of the CDR3 is TGTGCCAGCAGCTTACCTCTCTCAGGGGGGAGTGAGCAGTTCTTC. Translating it yields CASSLPLSGGSEQFF.

This chain connects TRBV20-1 to TRBJ2-5; D gene ambiguous. The V end lost 0 bases, the J end lost 3 bases, and 8 bases lay between the germline ends. Germline V gives CDR1 DFQATT, CDR2 SNEGSKA (reference sequence). The CDR3 is 13 amino acids. CDR3 bases: TGCAGTGCTAGAGAGAACTTGGAAGAGACCCAGTACTTC. Protein sequence: CSARENLEETQYF.

This clonotype showed up just a few times. The J gene is TRBJ2-5, the V gene TRBV19; D unresolved. The CDR3 loop spans 13 amino acids. CDR1 is LNHDA, CDR2 SQIVND, per germline (reference sequence). Trimming took off 5 bases at V and 5 bases at J, with 12 bases between the two ends. CDR3 in DNA: TGTGCCAGTAGTCCAAGGTTAAGGGAGACCCAGTACTTC. Its protein product is CASSPRLRETQYF.

V is TRBV18 and J is TRBJ1-1; perhaps TRBD1 as D (6 bases). Deletions cut 6 bases from V and 1 base from J, with 12 bases between. CDR1 KGHSH and CDR2 LQKENI come from the germline V gene. The CDR3 extends over 14 amino acids. The CDR3 nucleotides are TGTGCCAGCTCCCCCGACAGGAGGAACACTGAAGCTTTCTTT. Translated: CASSPDRRNTEAFF.

The sample holds a few counts of this clonotype. The CDR3 is CASSQEVPGSPFYEQYF. The CDR3 coding sequence is TGTGCCAGCAGCCAAGAGGTGCCGGGGTCCCCTTTCTACGAGCAGTACTTC. The genes are TRBV3-1 and TRBJ2-7, with D tentatively TRBD2 (5 bases). Germline lookup yields CDR1 LGHDT and CDR2 YNNKEL (reference sequence). Trimming removed 0 bases at V and 3 bases at J, with 18 bases between. The CDR3 contains 17 residues.

The chain recombines TRBV7-9 with TRBJ2-3; the match to TRBD1 covers 11 bases. The CDR3 contains 16 residues. CDR1 and CDR2 from the germline V gene are SEHNR and FQNEAQ (reference sequence). J gave up 5 bases and V 4 bases, and 8 bases lay outside the gene matches. The DNA of the CDR3 is TGTGCCAGCAGCTCCTGGACAGGGGGCTTGCAAGATACGCAGTATTTT. This codes for CASSSWTGGLQDTQYF.

The chain recombines TRBV6-6 with TRBJ1-5; no definite D call. The CDR3 totals 14 residues. CDR1 is MNHNY, CDR2 SVGAGI, per germline (reference sequence). With 0 bases removed from V and 6 bases from J, the gap between germline ends came to 9 bases. The CDR3 reads CASSYSQIGQPQHF. Written as DNA, the CDR3 is TGTGCCAGCAGTTACTCGCAGATCGGTCAGCCCCAGCATTTT.

The chain employs TRBV10-3 and TRBJ2-1; possibly TRBD1 for D (6 bases). The CDR3 length is 15 residues. Trimming took 6 bases from V and 0 from J, leaving 12 bases between them. Germline lookup yields CDR1 ENHRY and CDR2 SYGVKD. The CDR3 spells CAIRDSLFSYNEQFF. CDR3 in DNA: TGTGCCATCAGGGACAGCTTATTCTCCTACAATGAGCAGTTCTTC.

This clonotype was seen repeatedly, ten times or more. V gene TRBV6-5 combines with J gene TRBJ1-2; 8 bases agree with TRBD1. The CDR3 has 14 residues. Germline V gives CDR1 MNHEY, CDR2 SVGAGI. The junction had 7 bases not matched to a gene; V was cut back by 2 bases and J by 8 bases. Here the CDR3 reads CASSYIDRGGGYTF. The CDR3 DNA follows: TGTGCCAGCAGTTACATCGACAGGGGAGGAGGCTACACCTTC.

J is TRBJ2-2 and V is TRBV20-1; possible D gene TRBD1, 6 bases. The CDR3 covers 17 residues. Germline V gene sequence: CDR1 DFQATT, CDR2 SNEGSKA (reference sequence). Trimming removed 6 bases at V and 4 bases at J, with 24 bases between. The CDR3 bases are TGCAGTGCCAGATCACCGACAGGCTCCTTAGTCACCGGGGAGCTGTTTTTT. Translated, it gives CSARSPTGSLVTGELFF.

The gene calls are TRBV9 and TRBJ2-3; D is ambiguous. The ends were cut back, 0 bases at V and 0 bases at J, with 11 bases in the middle. The germline gives CDR1 SGDLS, CDR2 YYNGEE. The CDR3 totals 16 residues. CDR3 bases: TGTGCCAGCAGCGTAGTAGCAGCCGCTAGCACAGATACGCAGTATTTT. Translated: CASSVVAAASTDTQYF.